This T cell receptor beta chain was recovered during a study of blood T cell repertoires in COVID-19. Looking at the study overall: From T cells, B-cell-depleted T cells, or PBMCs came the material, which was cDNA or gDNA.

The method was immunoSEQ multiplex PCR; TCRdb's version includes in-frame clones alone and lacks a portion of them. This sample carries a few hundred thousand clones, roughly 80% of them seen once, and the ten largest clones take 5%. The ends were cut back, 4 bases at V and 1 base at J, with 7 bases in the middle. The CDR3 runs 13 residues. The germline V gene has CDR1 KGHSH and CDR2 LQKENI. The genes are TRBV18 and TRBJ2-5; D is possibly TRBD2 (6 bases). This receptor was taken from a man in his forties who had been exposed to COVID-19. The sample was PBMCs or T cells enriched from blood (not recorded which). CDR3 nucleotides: TGTGCCAGCTCACGGGACTCCCAAGAGACCCAGTACTTC. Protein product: CASSRDSQETQYF.